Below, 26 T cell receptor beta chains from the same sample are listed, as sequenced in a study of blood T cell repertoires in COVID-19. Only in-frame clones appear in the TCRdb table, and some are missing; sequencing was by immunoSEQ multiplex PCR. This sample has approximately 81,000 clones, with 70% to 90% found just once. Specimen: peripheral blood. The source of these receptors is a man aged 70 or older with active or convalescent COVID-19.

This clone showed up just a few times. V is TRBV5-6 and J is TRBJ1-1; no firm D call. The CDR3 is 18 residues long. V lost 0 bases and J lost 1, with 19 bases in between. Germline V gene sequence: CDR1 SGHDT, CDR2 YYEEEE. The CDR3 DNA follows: TGTGCCAGCAGCTTGGGAGTTCCAGGCCGCCCCAAGAACACTGAAGCTTTCTTT. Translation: CASSLGVPGRPKNTEAFF. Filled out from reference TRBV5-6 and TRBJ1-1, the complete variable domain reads DAGVTQSPTHLIKTRGQQVTLRCSPKSGHDTVSWYQQALGQGPQFIFQYYEEEERQRGNFPDRFSGHQFPNYSSELNVNALLLGDSALYLCASSLGVPGRPKNTEAFFGQGTRLTVV.

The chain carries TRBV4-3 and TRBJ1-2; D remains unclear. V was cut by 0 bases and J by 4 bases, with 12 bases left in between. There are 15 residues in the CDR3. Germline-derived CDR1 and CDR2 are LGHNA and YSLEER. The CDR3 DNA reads TGCGCCAGCAGCCAAGAAGTTTTTACCAGCTATGGCTACACCTTC. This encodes CASSQEVFTSYGYTF.

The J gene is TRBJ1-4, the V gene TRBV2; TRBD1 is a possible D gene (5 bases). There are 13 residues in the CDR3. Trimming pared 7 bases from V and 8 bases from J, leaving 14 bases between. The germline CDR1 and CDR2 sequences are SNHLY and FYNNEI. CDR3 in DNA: TGTGCCAGCACCCGCAGGGTTGGAGAAAAACTGTTTTTT. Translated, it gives CASTRRVGEKLFF.

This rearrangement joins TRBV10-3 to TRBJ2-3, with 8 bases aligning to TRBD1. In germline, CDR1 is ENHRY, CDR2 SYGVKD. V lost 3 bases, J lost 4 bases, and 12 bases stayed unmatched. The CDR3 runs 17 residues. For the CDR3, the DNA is TGTGCCATCAGTGACCCGCCGGCAGGGGGCGGGGCAGATACGCAGTATTTT. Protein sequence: CAISDPPAGGGADTQYF.

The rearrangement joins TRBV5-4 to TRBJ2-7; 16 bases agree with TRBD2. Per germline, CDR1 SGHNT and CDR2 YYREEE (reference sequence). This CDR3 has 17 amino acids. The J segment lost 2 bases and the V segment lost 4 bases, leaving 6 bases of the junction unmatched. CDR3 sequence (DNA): TGTGCCAGCAGCCGGGGACTAGCGGGGGGGTCTACCTACGAGCAGTACTTC. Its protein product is CASSRGLAGGSTYEQYF.

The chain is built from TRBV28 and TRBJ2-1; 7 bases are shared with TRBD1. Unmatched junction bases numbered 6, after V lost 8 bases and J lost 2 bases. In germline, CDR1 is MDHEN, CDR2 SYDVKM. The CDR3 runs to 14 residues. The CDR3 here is CASFRDRAYNEQFF. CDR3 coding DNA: TGTGCCAGCTTCCGGGACAGAGCCTACAATGAGCAGTTCTTC. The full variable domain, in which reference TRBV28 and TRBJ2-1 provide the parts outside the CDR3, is DVKVTQSSRYLVKRTGEKVFLECVQDMDHENMFWYRQDPGLGLRLIYFSYDVKMKEKGDIPEGYSVSREKKERFSLILESASTNQTSMYLCASFRDRAYNEQFFGPGTRLTVL.

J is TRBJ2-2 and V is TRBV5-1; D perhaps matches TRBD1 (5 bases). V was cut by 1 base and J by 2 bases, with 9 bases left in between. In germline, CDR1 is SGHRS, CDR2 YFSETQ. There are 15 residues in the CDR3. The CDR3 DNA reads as TGCGCCAGCAGCTTGATGGGGCCCAACACCGGGGAGCTGTTTTTT. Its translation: CASSLMGPNTGELFF.

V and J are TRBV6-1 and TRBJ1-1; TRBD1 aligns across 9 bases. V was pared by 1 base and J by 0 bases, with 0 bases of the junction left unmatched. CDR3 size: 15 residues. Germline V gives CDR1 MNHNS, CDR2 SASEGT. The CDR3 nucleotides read TGTGCCAGCAGTGAAGGGACAGGGGTGAACACTGAAGCTTTCTTT. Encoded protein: CASSEGTGVNTEAFF.

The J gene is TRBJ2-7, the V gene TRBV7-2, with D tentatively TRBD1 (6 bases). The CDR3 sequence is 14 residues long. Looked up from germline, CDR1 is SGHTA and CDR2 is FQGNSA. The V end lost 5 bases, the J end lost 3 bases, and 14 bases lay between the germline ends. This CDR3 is CASSTDPGHYEQYF. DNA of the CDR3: TGTGCCAGCAGCACAGACCCGGGACACTACGAGCAGTACTTC. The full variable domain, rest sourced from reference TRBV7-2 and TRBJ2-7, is GAGVSQSPSNKVTEKGKDVELRCDPISGHTALYWYRQSLGQGLEFLIYFQGNSAPDKSGLPSDRFSAERTGGSVSTLTIQRTQQEDSAVYLCASSTDPGHYEQYFGPGTRLTVT.

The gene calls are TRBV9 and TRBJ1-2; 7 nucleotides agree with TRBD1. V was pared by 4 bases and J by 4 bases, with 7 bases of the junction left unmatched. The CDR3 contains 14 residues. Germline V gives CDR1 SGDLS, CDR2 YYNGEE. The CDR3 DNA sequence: TGTGCCAGCAGCCCCCGGGACAGTTTCTATGGCTACACCTTC. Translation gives CASSPRDSFYGYTF.

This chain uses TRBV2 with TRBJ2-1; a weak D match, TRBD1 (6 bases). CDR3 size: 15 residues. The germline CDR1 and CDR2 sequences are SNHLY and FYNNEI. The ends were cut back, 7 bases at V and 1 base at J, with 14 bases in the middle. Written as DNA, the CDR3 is TGTGCCAGCAATCCCTCCGGGACATCCTACAATGAGCAGTTCTTC. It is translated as CASNPSGTSYNEQFF.

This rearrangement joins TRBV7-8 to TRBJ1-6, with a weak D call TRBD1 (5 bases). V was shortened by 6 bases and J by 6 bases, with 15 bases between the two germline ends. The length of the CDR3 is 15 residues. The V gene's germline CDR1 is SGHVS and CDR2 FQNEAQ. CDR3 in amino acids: CASSRRQISNSPLHF. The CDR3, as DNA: TGTGCCAGCAGTCGGAGACAGATTTCTAATTCACCCCTCCACTTT.

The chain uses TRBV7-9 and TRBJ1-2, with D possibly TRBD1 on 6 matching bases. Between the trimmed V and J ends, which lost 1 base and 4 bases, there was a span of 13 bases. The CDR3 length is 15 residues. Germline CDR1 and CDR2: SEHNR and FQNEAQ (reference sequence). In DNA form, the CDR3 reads TGTGCCAGCAGCTTAGAGGGGCCAGGGGTCTATGGCTACACCTTC. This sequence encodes CASSLEGPGVYGYTF.

This CDR3 is CASSLAAGGIDGYTF. Written as DNA, the CDR3 is TGTGCCAGCAGCTTAGCGGCAGGGGGCATCGATGGCTACACCTTC. The gene calls are TRBV7-9 and TRBJ1-2; TRBD1 matches 8 bases. The CDR3 has 15 amino acids. From germline, CDR1 is SEHNR and CDR2 FQNEAQ (reference sequence). V gave up 0 bases and J gave up 6 bases; unmatched junction bases: 6.

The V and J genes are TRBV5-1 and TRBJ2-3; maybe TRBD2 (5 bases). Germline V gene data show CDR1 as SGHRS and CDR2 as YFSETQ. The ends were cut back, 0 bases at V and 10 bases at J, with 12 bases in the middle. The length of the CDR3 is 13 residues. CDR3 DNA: TGCGCCAGCAGCTTGGACGGGGTGGCCTCGCAGTATTTT. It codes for CASSLDGVASQYF.

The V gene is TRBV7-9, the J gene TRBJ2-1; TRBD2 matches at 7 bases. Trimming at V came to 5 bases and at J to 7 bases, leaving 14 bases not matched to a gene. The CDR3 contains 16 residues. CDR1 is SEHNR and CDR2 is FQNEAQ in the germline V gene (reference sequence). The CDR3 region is CASSPPSGREVNEQFF. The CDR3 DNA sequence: TGTGCCAGCAGCCCGCCGTCAGGTCGGGAGGTGAATGAGCAGTTCTTC.

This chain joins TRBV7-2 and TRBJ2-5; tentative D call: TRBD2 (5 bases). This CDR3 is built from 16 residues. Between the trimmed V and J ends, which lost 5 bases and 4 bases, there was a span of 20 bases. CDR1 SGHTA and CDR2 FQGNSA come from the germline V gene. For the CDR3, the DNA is TGTGCCAGCAGCCCTTGGGCTGGAGGCCCCTTAGAGACCCAGTACTTC. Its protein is CASSPWAGGPLETQYF. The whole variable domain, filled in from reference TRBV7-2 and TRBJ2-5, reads GAGVSQSPSNKVTEKGKDVELRCDPISGHTALYWYRQSLGQGLEFLIYFQGNSAPDKSGLPSDRFSAERTGGSVSTLTIQRTQQEDSAVYLCASSPWAGGPLETQYFGPGTRLLVL.

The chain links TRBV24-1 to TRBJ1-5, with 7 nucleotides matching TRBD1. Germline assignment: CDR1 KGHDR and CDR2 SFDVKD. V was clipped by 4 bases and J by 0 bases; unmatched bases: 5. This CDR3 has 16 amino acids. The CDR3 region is CATSDQTGLSNQPQHF. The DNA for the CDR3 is TGTGCCACCAGTGACCAGACAGGGCTTAGCAATCAGCCCCAGCATTTT.

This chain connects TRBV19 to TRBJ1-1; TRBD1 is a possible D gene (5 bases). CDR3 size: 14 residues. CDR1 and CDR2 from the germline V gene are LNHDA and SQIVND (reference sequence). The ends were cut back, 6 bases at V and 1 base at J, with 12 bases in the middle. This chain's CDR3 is CASSFSGGNTEAFF. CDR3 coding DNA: TGTGCCAGTAGCTTCTCCGGGGGGAACACTGAAGCTTTCTTT.

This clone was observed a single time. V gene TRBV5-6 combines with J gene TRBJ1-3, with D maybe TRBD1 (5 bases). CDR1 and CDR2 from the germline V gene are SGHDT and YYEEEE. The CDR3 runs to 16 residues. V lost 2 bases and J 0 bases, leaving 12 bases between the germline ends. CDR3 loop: CASSFGLGGSGNTIYF. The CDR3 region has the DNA TGTGCCAGCAGCTTTGGGCTCGGGGGCTCTGGAAACACCATATATTTT.

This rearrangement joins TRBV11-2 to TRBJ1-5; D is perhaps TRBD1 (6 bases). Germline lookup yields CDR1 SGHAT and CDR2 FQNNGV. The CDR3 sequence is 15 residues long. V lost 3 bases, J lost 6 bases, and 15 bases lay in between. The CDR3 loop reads CASSFTQGNGQPQHF. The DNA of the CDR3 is TGTGCCAGCAGCTTTACCCAGGGGAACGGTCAGCCCCAGCATTTT.

CDR3 loop: CAWRGGRGLHHNYGYTF. DNA for the CDR3: TGTGCCTGGAGAGGGGGCAGGGGGCTTCACCATAACTATGGCTACACCTTC. The chain joins TRBV30 to TRBJ1-2; TRBD1 matches 8 bases. V dropped 3 bases and J dropped 1; count of bases not matched to a gene: 13. Germline CDR1 is GTSNPN and CDR2 is SVGIG (reference sequence). The CDR3 contains 17 residues.

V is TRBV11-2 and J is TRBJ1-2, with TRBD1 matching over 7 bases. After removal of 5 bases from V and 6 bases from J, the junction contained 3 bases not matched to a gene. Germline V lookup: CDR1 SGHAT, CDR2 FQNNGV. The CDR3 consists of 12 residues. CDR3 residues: CASSLTGDGYTF. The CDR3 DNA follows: TGTGCCAGCAGCCTTACAGGGGATGGCTACACCTTC.

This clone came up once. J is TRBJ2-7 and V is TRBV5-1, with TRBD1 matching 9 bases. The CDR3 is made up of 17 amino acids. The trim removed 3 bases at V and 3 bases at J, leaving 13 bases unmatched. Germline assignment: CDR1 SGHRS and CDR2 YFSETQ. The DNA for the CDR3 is TGCGCCAGCAGCTCAAGCCCCCGGGACAGGGCCAACTACGAGCAGTACTTC. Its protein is CASSSSPRDRANYEQYF.

CDR3 amino acids: CASRPQEKQETQYF. The CDR3 DNA reads TGTGCCAGCAGACCACAGGAGAAACAAGAGACCCAGTACTTC. The gene calls are TRBV25-1 and TRBJ2-5; D is perhaps TRBD1 (5 bases). Trimming removed 6 bases at V and 2 bases at J, with 13 bases between. The CDR3 has 14 amino acids. Germline CDR1 reads MGHDK; CDR2 reads SYGVNS.

CDR3 DNA sequence: TGTGCCAGCAGAGGGACAGATATATATTTT. Protein product: CASRGTDIYF. The gene calls are TRBV25-1 and TRBJ1-3, with TRBD1 identical over 7 bases. This CDR3 region has 10 residues. Germline V gene data show CDR1 as MGHDK and CDR2 as SYGVNS. The trim removed 6 bases at V and 13 bases at J, leaving 3 bases unmatched.